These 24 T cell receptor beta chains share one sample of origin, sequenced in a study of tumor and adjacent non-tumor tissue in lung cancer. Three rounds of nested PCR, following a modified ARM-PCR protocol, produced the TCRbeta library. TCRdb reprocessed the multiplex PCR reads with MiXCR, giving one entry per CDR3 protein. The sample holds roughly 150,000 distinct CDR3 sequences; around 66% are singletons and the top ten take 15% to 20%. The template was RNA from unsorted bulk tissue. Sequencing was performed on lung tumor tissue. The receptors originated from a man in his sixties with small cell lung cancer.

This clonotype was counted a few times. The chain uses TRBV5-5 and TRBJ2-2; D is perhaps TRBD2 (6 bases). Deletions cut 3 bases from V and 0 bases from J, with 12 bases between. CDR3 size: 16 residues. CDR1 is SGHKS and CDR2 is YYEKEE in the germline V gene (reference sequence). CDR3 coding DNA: TGTGCCAGCAGCTGGGGACTCACCGCGAACACCGGGGAGCTGTTTTTT. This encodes CASSWGLTANTGELFF.

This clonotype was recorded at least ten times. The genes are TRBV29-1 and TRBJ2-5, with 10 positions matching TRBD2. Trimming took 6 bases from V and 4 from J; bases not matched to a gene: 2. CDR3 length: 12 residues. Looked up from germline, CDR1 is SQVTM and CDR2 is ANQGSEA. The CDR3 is CSVWTSGETQYF. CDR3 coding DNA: TGCAGCGTATGGACTAGCGGAGAGACCCAGTACTTC.

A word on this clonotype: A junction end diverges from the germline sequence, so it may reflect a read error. Written as DNA, the CDR3 is TGTGCCAGCAATTACAGGGGCCGTGAGACTGAAGCTTTCTTT. Translating gives CASNYRGRETEAFF. This rearrangement joins TRBV6-2 or TRBV6-3 to TRBJ1-1; the match to TRBD1 covers 7 bases. Germline CDR1 MNHEY, CDR2 SVGEGT. This CDR3 region has 14 residues.

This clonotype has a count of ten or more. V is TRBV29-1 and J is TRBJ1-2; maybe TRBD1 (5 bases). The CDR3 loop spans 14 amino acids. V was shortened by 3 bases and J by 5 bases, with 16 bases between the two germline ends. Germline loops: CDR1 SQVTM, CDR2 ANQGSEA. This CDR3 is CSVDSGTGPYGYTF. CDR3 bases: TGCAGCGTTGACTCCGGGACGGGACCGTATGGCTACACCTTC.

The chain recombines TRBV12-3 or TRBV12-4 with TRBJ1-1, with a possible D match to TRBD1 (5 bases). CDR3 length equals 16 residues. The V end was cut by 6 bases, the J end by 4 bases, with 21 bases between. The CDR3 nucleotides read TGTGCCAGCAGAAGACGGGACGGCGAAGCGGTCACTGAAGCTTTCTTT. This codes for CASRRRDGEAVTEAFF.

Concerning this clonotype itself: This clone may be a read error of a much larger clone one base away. The CDR3 here is CASRGTGMDTRYF. The CDR3 bases are TGTGCCAGCAGAGGGACAGGGATGGATACGCGGTATTTT. The chain recombines TRBV11-1 with TRBJ2-3, with 9 positions matching TRBD1. Germline assignment: CDR1 SGHAT and CDR2 FQDESV (reference sequence). The CDR3 sequence is 13 residues long.

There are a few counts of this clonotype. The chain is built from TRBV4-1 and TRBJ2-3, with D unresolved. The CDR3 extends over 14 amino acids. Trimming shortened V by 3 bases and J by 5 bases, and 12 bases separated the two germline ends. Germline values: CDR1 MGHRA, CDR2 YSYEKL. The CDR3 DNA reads TGCGCCAGCAGCCAGCCCTTGAATATAGATACGCAGTATTTT. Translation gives CASSQPLNIDTQYF.

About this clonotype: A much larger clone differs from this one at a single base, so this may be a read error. The CDR3 reads CASGSRRTQTFNTEAFF. CDR3 nucleotides: TGTGCCAGCGGCTCGCGTAGGACACAAACTTTCAACACTGAAGCTTTCTTT. V usage is TRBV12-3 or TRBV12-4 and J usage is TRBJ1-1; D is perhaps TRBD1 (5 bases). The CDR3 is made up of 17 amino acids. V was trimmed by 8 bases and J by 2 bases, leaving 24 bases between them.

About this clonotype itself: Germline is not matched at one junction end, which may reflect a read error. The CDR3 protein is CACSLKRGGWTDTQYF. As DNA, the CDR3 is TGTGCCTGCAGCTTAAAAAGGGGGGGGTGGACAGATACGCAGTATTTT. The V call is TRBV7-2, the J call TRBJ2-3; weak D call: TRBD2 (7 bases). Per germline, CDR1 SGHTA and CDR2 FQGNSA. The CDR3 is 16 residues long.

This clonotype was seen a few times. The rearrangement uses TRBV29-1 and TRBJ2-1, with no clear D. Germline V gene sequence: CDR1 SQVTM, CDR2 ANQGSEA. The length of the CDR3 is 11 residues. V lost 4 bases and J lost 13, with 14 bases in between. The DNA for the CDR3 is TGCAGCGTTGGTTTGTCAGGTGAACAGTTCTTC. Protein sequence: CSVGLSGEQFF.

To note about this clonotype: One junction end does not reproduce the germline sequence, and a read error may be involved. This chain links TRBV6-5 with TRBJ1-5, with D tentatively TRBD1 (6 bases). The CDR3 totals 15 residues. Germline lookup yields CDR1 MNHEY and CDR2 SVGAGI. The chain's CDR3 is CASRGPGADNQPRHF. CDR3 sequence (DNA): TGTGCCAGCAGGGGACCGGGGGCCGACAATCAGCCCCGGCATTTT.

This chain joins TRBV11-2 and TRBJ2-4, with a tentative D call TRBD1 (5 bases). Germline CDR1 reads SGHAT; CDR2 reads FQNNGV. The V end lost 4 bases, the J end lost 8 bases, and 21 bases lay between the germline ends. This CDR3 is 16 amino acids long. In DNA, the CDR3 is TGTGCCAGCAGCTCGACTGTGGGGCCGCGGATTGACATTCAGTACTTC. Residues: CASSSTVGPRIDIQYF.

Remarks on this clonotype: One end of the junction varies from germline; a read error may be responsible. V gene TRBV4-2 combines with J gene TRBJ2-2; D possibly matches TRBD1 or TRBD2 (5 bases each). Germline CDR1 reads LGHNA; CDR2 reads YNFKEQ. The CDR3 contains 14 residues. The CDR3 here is CASTASGSSRELFF. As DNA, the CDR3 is TGTGCCAGCACGGCTAGTGGGTCTTCCAGGGAGCTGTTCTTT.

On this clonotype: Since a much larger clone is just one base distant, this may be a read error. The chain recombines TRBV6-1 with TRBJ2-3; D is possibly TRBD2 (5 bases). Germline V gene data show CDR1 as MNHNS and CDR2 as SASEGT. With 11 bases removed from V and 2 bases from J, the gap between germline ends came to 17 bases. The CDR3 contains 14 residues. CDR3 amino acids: CAGGGIVNTDTQYF. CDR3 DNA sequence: TGTGCCGGCGGAGGAATCGTGAACACAGATACGCAGTATTTT.

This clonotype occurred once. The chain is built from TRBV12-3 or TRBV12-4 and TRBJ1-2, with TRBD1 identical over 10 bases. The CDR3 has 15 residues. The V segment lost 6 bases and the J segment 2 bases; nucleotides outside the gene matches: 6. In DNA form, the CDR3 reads TGTGCCAGCAGCCCCCGACAGGGGGCAAACTATGGCTACACCTTC. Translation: CASSPRQGANYGYTF.

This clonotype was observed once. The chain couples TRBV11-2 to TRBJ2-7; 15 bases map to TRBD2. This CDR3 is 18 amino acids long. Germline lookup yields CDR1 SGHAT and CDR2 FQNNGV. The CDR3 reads CASSGTSGGTVGLDEQYV. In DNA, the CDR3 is TGTGCCAGCAGCGGGACTAGCGGGGGGACCGTCGGGTTGGACGAGCAGTATGTC.

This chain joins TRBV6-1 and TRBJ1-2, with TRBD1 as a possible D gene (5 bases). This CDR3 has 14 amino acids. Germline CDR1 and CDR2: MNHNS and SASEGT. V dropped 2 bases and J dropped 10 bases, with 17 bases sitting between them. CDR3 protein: CASSEQGSNYFYTF. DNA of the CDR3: TGTGCCAGCAGTGAACAGGGATCCAACTATTTCTACACCTTC.

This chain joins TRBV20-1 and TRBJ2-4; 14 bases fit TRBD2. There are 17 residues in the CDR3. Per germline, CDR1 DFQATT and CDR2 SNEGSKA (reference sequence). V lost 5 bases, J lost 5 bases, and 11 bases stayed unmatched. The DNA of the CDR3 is TGCAGTGCTCCGGGACTAGCGGGAGTTGGTGCCGAAAACATTCAGTACTTC. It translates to CSAPGLAGVGAENIQYF.

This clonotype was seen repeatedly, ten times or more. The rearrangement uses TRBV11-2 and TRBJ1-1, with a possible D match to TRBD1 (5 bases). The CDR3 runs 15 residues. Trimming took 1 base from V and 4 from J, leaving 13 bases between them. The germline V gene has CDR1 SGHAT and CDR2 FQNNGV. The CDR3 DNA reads TGTGCCAGCAGCTTAGGTATCGGGGCCGTCACTGAAGCTTTCTTT. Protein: CASSLGIGAVTEAFF.

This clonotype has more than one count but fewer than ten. The CDR3 protein is CASSPRFFNGTERKTQYF. CDR3 sequence (DNA): TGTGCCAGCAGCCCGCGCTTCTTCAACGGGACCGAAAGGAAGACCCAGTACTTC. The chain employs TRBV11-2 and TRBJ2-5, with D perhaps matching TRBD1 or TRBD2 (5 bases each). Germline CDR1 is SGHAT and CDR2 is FQNNGV. V lost 5 bases to trimming and J lost 6 bases, with 28 bases between them. The CDR3 has 18 amino acids. The variable domain in full, completed from reference TRBV11-2 and TRBJ2-5, reads EAGVAQSPRYKIIEKRQSVAFWCNPISGHATLYWYQQILGQGPKLLIQFQNNGVVDDSQLPKDRFSAERLKGVDSTLKIQPAKLEDSAVYLCASSPRFFNGTERKTQYFGPGTRLLVL.

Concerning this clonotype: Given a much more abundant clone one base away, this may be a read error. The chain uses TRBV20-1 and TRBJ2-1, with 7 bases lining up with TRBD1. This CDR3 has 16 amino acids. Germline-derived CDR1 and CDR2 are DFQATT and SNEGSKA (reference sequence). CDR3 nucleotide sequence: TGCAATGCTAGAGATGTGAGGACAGGCTCCTACAATGAGCAGTTCTTC. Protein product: CNARDVRTGSYNEQFF.

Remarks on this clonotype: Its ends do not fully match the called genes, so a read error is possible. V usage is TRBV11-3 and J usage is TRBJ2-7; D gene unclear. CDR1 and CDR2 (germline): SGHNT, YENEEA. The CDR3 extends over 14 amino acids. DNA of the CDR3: TGTGCCAGCAGCACACCCGACGGTTTCTACAAGCAGGACTTC. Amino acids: CASSTPDGFYKQDF. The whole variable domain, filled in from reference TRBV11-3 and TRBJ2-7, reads EAGVVQSPRYKIIEKKQPVAFWCNPISGHNTLYWYLQNLGQGPELLIRYENEEAVDDSQLPKDRFSAERLKGVDSTLKIQPAELGDSAVYLCASSTPDGFYKQDFGPGTRLTVT.

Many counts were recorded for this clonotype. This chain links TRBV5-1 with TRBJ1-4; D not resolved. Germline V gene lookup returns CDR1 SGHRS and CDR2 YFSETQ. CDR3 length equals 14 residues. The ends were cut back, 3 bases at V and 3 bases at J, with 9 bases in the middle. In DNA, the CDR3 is TGCGCCAGCAGCTCCGGGAGTGCTAATGAAAAACTGTTTTTT. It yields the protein CASSSGSANEKLFF.

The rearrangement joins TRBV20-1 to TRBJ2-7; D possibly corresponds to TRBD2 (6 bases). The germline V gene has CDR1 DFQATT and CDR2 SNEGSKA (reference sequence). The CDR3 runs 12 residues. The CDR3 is CSVTTSSYEQYV. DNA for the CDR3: TGCAGTGTTACTACTAGCTCCTACGAGCAATACGTC.